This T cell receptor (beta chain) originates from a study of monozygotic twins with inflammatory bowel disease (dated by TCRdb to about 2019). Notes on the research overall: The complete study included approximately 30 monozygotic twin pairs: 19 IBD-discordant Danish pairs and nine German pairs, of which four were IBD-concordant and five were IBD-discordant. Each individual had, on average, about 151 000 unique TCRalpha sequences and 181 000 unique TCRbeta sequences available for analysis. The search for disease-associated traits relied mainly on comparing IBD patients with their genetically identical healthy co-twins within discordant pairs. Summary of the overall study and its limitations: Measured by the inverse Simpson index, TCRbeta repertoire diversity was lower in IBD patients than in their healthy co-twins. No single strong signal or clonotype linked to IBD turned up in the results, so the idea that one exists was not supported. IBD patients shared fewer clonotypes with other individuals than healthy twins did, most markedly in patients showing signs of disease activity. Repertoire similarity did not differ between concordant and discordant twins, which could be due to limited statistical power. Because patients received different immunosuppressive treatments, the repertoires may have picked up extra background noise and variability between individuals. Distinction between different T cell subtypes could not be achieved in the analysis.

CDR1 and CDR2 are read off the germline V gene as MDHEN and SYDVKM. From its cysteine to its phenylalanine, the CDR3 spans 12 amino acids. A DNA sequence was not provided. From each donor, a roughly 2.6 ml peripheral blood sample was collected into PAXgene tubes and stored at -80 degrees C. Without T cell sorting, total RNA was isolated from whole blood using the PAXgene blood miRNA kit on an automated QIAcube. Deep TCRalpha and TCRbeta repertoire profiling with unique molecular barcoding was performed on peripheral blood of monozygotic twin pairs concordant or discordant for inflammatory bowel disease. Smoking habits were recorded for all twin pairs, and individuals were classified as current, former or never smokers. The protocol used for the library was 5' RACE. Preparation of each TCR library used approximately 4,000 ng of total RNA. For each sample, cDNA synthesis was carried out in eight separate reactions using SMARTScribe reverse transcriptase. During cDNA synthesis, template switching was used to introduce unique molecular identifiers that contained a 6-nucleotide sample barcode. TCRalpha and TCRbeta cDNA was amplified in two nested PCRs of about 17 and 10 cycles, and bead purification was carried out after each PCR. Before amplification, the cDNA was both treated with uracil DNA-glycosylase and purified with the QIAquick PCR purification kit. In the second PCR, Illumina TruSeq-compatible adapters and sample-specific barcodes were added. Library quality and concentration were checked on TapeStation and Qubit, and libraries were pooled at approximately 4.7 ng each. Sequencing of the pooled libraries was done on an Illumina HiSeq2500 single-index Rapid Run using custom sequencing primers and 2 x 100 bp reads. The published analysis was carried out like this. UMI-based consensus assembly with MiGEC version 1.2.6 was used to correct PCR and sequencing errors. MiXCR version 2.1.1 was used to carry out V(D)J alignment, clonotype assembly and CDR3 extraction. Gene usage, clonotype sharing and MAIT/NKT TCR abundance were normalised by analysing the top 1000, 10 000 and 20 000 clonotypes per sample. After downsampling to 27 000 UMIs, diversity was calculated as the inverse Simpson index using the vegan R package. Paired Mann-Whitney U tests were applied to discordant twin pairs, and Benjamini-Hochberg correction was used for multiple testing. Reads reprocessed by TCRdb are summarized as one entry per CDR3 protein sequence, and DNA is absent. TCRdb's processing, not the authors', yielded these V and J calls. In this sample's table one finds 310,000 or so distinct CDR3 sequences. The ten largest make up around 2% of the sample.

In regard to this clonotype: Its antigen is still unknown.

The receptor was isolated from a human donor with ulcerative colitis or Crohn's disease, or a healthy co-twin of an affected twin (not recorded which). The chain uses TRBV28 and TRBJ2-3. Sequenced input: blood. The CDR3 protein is CASSPMGYTQYF.